The 32 T cell receptor beta chains below all came from one sample that was sequenced in a study of blood T cell repertoires in COVID-19. Sequencing used immunoSEQ multiplex PCR; TCRdb keeps in-frame clones, though not all of them. The top ten clones hold 5.5% to 7% of a sample with approximately 180,000 clones, approximately 90% of them seen once. Source material: peripheral blood. All receptors come from a man aged 35 to 55 with active or convalescent COVID-19.

The chain has TRBV5-1 and TRBJ2-7, with 12 positions matching TRBD1. The CDR3 totals 14 residues. The V gene's germline CDR1 is SGHRS and CDR2 YFSETQ. The ends lost 4 bases at V and 7 bases at J; junction bases unmatched: 6. CDR3 DNA: TGCGCCAGCAGCCGGGACAGGGGGCTAGGGGAGCAGTACTTC. It yields the protein CASSRDRGLGEQYF. Using reference TRBV5-1 and TRBJ2-7 for the parts outside the CDR3, the full variable domain is KAGVTQTPRYLIKTRGQQVTLSCSPISGHRSVSWYQQTPGQGLQFLFEYFSETQRNKGNFPGRFSGRQFSNSRSEMNVSTLELGDSALYLCASSRDRGLGEQYFGPGTRLTVT.

About this clone: This sample also contains other DNA sequences that code for the same CDR3. The J gene is TRBJ1-2, the V gene TRBV27; D not resolved. V was pared by 2 bases and J by 2 bases, with 6 bases between. CDR1 is MNHEY and CDR2 is SMNVEV in the germline V gene (reference sequence). This CDR3 spans 13 amino acids. The CDR3 protein is CASSLRENYGYTF. The CDR3 DNA is TGTGCCAGCAGTTTACGGGAAAACTATGGCTACACCTTC.

This chain's CDR3 is CASSVGAGGPETQYF. DNA for the CDR3: TGTGCCAGCAGCGTAGGTGCGGGGGGGCCGGAGACCCAGTACTTC. The chain employs TRBV9 and TRBJ2-5; 9 bases map to TRBD2. V was clipped by 0 bases and J by 5 bases; unmatched bases: 5. CDR3 length: 15 amino acids. Looked up from germline, CDR1 is SGDLS and CDR2 is YYNGEE.

The V call is TRBV18, the J call TRBJ1-1, with a possible D match to TRBD1 (6 bases). This CDR3 contains 13 residues. V was shortened by 7 bases and J by 8 bases, with 17 bases between the two germline ends. Germline CDR1 and CDR2: KGHSH and LQKENI. CDR3 sequence (DNA): TGTGCCAGCTGGTCACAGGGTACTTTAGAAGCTTTCTTT. Translation: CASWSQGTLEAFF.

This chain uses TRBV6-5 with TRBJ1-1; D remains ambiguous. This CDR3 spans 12 amino acids. CDR1 and CDR2 from the germline V gene are MNHEY and SVGAGI. V was clipped by 7 bases and J by 5 bases, with 11 bases between them. The DNA of the CDR3 is TGTGCCAGCATTCCGGGGTTAACTGAAGCTTTCTTT. Amino acids: CASIPGLTEAFF.

The CDR3 is CASSSTEDRGAKNIQYF. DNA for the CDR3: TGTGCCAGCAGCTCGACAGAGGACAGGGGAGCCAAAAACATTCAGTACTTC. The rearrangement uses TRBV7-9 and TRBJ2-4; 9 positions match TRBD1. V lost 4 bases and J lost 0; bases outside the gene matches: 7. Germline V lookup: CDR1 SEHNR, CDR2 FQNEAQ (reference sequence). CDR3 length: 17 residues.

This sequence joins TRBV5-4 and TRBJ2-3; D is perhaps TRBD2 (6 bases). CDR1 and CDR2 from the germline V gene are SGHNT and YYREEE (reference sequence). The CDR3 spans 15 residues. Trimming pared 0 bases from V and 2 bases from J, leaving 10 bases between. In DNA, the CDR3 is TGTGCCAGCAGCTTGGGACTAGAGCTCACAGATACGCAGTATTTT. Translated, it gives CASSLGLELTDTQYF. The entire variable domain, with the rest obtained from reference TRBV5-4 and TRBJ2-3, is as follows: ETGVTQSPTHLIKTRGQQVTLRCSSQSGHNTVSWYQQALGQGPQFIFQYYREEENGRGNFPPRFSGLQFPNYSSELNVNALELDDSALYLCASSLGLELTDTQYFGPGTRLTVL.

The rearrangement links TRBV29-1 to TRBJ2-2; TRBD1 might be the D (6 bases). The CDR3 extends over 13 amino acids. V lost 4 bases and J 5 bases, leaving 11 bases between the germline ends. CDR1 is SQVTM, CDR2 ANQGSEA, per germline. CDR3 coding DNA: TGCAGCGTTGGTTCAGGGGCGACCGGGGAGCTGTTTTTT. Protein sequence: CSVGSGATGELFF.

This chain links TRBV2 with TRBJ1-6; no definite D call. Germline V gene data show CDR1 as SNHLY and CDR2 as FYNNEI. Trimming pared 7 bases from V and 0 bases from J, leaving 7 bases between. CDR3 size: 14 residues. The CDR3 region is CASTERSYNSPLHF. In DNA, the CDR3 is TGTGCCAGCACCGAGCGCTCCTATAATTCACCCCTCCACTTT.

The genes are TRBV7-2 and TRBJ1-6; 9 bases are shared with TRBD1. The V segment lost 4 bases and the J segment 7 bases; nucleotides outside the gene matches: 2. CDR1 SGHTA and CDR2 FQGNSA come from the germline V gene. This CDR3 has 14 residues. CDR3 sequence (DNA): TGTGCCAGCAGCTCACAGGGGGCGAATTCACCCCTCCACTTT. It yields the protein CASSSQGANSPLHF.

CDR3 DNA: TGTGCCAGCAGCTTTAACAGGGCTGGAAACACCATATATTTT. This gives the protein CASSFNRAGNTIYF. V gene TRBV7-9 combines with J gene TRBJ1-3; D possibly corresponds to TRBD1 (6 bases). CDR1 and CDR2 (germline): SEHNR, FQNEAQ (reference sequence). Trimming pared 3 bases from V and 2 bases from J, leaving 8 bases between. The CDR3 totals 14 residues.

The gene calls are TRBV10-3 and TRBJ1-3; no clear D gene. The ends were cut back, 2 bases at V and 0 bases at J, with 11 bases in the middle. The CDR3 contains 16 residues. CDR1 is ENHRY and CDR2 is SYGVKD in the germline V gene. CDR3 amino acids: CAISEEQLPSGNTIYF. Here the CDR3 DNA reads TGTGCCATCAGTGAGGAACAGTTACCCTCTGGAAACACCATATATTTT.

This chain joins TRBV28 and TRBJ1-1; possibly TRBD1 for D (6 bases). The V end lost 6 bases, the J end lost 0 bases, and 8 bases lay between the germline ends. Germline CDR1 and CDR2: MDHEN and SYDVKM. The CDR3 has 13 residues. The CDR3 here is CASRQGLNTEAFF. The CDR3 DNA sequence: TGTGCCAGCAGACAGGGACTGAACACTGAAGCTTTCTTT.

The chain links TRBV2 to TRBJ1-5; possible D gene TRBD1, 6 bases. V was trimmed by 6 bases and J by 6 bases, leaving 18 bases between them. Germline CDR1 reads SNHLY; CDR2 reads FYNNEI. CDR3 length: 15 amino acids. The CDR3 loop reads CASRVGHAIGQPQHF. CDR3 bases: TGTGCCAGCAGAGTGGGACACGCCATAGGTCAGCCCCAGCATTTT.

This CDR3 is CATSTTGKGEAFF. The CDR3 region has the DNA TGTGCCACCAGCACTACAGGGAAGGGTGAAGCTTTCTTT. The chain employs TRBV15 and TRBJ1-1; perhaps TRBD1 as D (6 bases). The CDR3 covers 13 residues. V lost 4 bases to trimming and J lost 7 bases, with 13 bases between them. Germline CDR1 and CDR2: LNHNV and YYDKDF (reference sequence).

The gene calls are TRBV28 and TRBJ2-7; TRBD1 agrees at 8 bases. Trimming took 8 bases from V and 9 from J; bases not matched to a gene: 6. Germline V gene data show CDR1 as MDHEN and CDR2 as SYDVKM. This CDR3 has 11 amino acids. The CDR3: CASGQGDWQYF. CDR3 bases: TGTGCCAGCGGACAGGGAGATTGGCAGTACTTC. The complete variable domain, with remaining parts taken from reference TRBV28 and TRBJ2-7, reads DVKVTQSSRYLVKRTGEKVFLECVQDMDHENMFWYRQDPGLGLRLIYFSYDVKMKEKGDIPEGYSVSREKKERFSLILESASTNQTSMYLCASGQGDWQYFGPGTRLTVT.

The chain has TRBV4-1 and TRBJ1-4, with a weak D call TRBD1 (5 bases). V lost 4 bases and J 0 bases, leaving 6 bases between the germline ends. This CDR3 spans 14 amino acids. Germline CDR1 is MGHRA and CDR2 is YSYEKL. The CDR3 reads CASSLTATNEKLFF. The CDR3 nucleotides read TGCGCCAGCAGCCTGACAGCAACTAATGAAAAACTGTTTTTT.

V is TRBV5-1 and J is TRBJ2-7; D perhaps matches TRBD2 (6 bases). Trimming pared 5 bases from V and 5 bases from J, leaving 14 bases between. The CDR3 runs to 13 residues. Germline lookup yields CDR1 SGHRS and CDR2 YFSETQ. CDR3 in amino acids: CASRIGAGNEQYF. The DNA for the CDR3 is TGCGCCAGCAGAATCGGGGCGGGGAACGAGCAGTACTTC.

This clone was detected only once. The rearrangement joins TRBV5-4 to TRBJ1-1; 9 bases align to TRBD1. The trim removed 2 bases at V and 7 bases at J, leaving 6 bases unmatched. CDR1 SGHNT and CDR2 YYREEE come from the germline V gene (reference sequence). This CDR3 comprises 14 residues. The CDR3 reads CASSFGQGSNEAFF. The CDR3 coding sequence is TGTGCCAGCAGCTTCGGACAGGGGTCTAATGAAGCTTTCTTT.

This rearrangement joins TRBV5-8 to TRBJ1-5; possibly TRBD1 for D (5 bases). This CDR3 spans 16 amino acids. Germline assignment: CDR1 SGHTS and CDR2 YDEGEE. V was trimmed by 1 base and J by 5 bases, leaving 16 bases between them. CDR3 residues: CASSLLAGKGHQPQHF. For the CDR3, the DNA is TGTGCCAGCAGCTTGTTAGCAGGGAAGGGTCATCAGCCCCAGCATTTT.

The rearrangement joins TRBV5-4 to TRBJ1-1, with 8 nucleotides matching TRBD1. The CDR3 sequence is 15 residues long. V shed 2 bases, J shed 10 bases, and the junction held 13 bases outside the gene matches. The germline V gene has CDR1 SGHNT and CDR2 YYREEE (reference sequence). The CDR3 bases are TGTGCCAGCAGCTTAGCTCCGACAGGGGAATTGGTAGCTTTCTTT. Residues: CASSLAPTGELVAFF.

The chain combines TRBV6-5 with TRBJ1-2; TRBD1 aligns across 8 bases. The V and J ends lost 7 bases and 4 bases, in that order; junction bases with no gene match: 8. Per the germline V gene, CDR1 is MNHEY and CDR2 is SVGAGI. This CDR3 is built from 14 residues. The CDR3 sequence: CASTPGQGLYGYTF. The CDR3 region has the DNA TGTGCCAGCACCCCTGGACAGGGACTCTATGGCTACACCTTC.

The rearrangement links TRBV3-1 (or the pseudogene TRBV3-2) to TRBJ1-3; D gene ambiguous. Deletions cut 3 bases from V and 0 bases from J, with 15 bases between. This CDR3 is built from 17 residues. CDR1 LGHDT and CDR2 YNNKEL come from the germline V gene (reference sequence). Written as DNA, the CDR3 is TGTGCCAGCAGCCATCCCCTAGCCAAGGTCTCTGGAAACACCATATATTTT. It specifies CASSHPLAKVSGNTIYF.

V gene TRBV27 combines with J gene TRBJ1-3; possible D gene TRBD1, 6 bases. Germline CDR1 MNHEY, CDR2 SMNVEV (reference sequence). The germline V and J ends were trimmed by 5 bases and 0 bases, with 14 bases remaining between them. The CDR3 runs to 16 residues. CDR3 loop: CASSPGTLNSGNTIYF. CDR3 in DNA: TGTGCCAGCAGTCCGGGGACATTGAACTCTGGAAACACCATATATTTT.

The CDR3 region has the DNA TGTGCCACTGTTATAACCAGGGCGTACACTGAAGCTTTCTTT. It translates to CATVITRAYTEAFF. This chain links TRBV28 with TRBJ1-1, with D perhaps matching TRBD1 (5 bases). Per the germline V gene, CDR1 is MDHEN and CDR2 is SYDVKM. The CDR3 totals 14 residues. Trimming removed 10 bases from V and 3 bases from J, with 18 bases in between.

This clone was picked up one time. V is TRBV15 and J is TRBJ1-4; the D is unclear. CDR3 length equals 14 residues. In germline, CDR1 is LNHNV, CDR2 YYDKDF (reference sequence). V was clipped by 8 bases and J by 2 bases, with 12 bases between them. The CDR3 DNA sequence: TGTGCCACCTCACCCGGCGGTACTAATGAAAAACTGTTTTTT. Its translation is CATSPGGTNEKLFF.

This CDR3 is CASRTSGAQETQYF. In nucleotides, the CDR3 is TGTGCCAGCAGGACTAGCGGAGCACAAGAGACCCAGTACTTC. The chain combines TRBV2 with TRBJ2-5; TRBD2 aligns across 9 bases. CDR1 and CDR2 from the germline V gene are SNHLY and FYNNEI. Trimming took 6 bases from V and 2 from J; bases not matched to a gene: 4. The CDR3 consists of 14 residues. Supplemented by reference TRBV2 and TRBJ2-5, the full variable domain reads EPEVTQTPSHQVTQMGQEVILRCVPISNHLYFYWYRQILGQKVEFLVSFYNNEISEKSEIFDDQFSVERPDGSNFTLKIRSTKLEDSAMYFCASRTSGAQETQYFGPGTRLLVL.

In this sample, this clone turned up once. The chain combines TRBV30 with TRBJ2-7; D might be TRBD2 (6 bases). The CDR3 is 13 amino acids. The germline CDR1 and CDR2 sequences are GTSNPN and SVGIG (reference sequence). Trimming cost V 5 bases and J 6 bases, with 17 bases left between them. The DNA for the CDR3 is TGTGCCTGGGAACCGGGACTTTTTTCCGAGCAGTACTTC. Its protein is CAWEPGLFSEQYF. The entire variable domain, with the rest obtained from reference TRBV30 and TRBJ2-7, is as follows: SQTIHQWPATLVQPVGSPLSLECTVEGTSNPNLYWYRQAAGRGLQLLFYSVGIGQISSEVPQNLSASRPQDRQFILSSKKLLLSDSGFYLCAWEPGLFSEQYFGPGTRLTVT.

J is TRBJ1-2 and V is TRBV3-1 (or the pseudogene TRBV3-2), with D perhaps TRBD1 (6 bases). The CDR3 is made up of 14 amino acids. Trimming shortened V by 4 bases and J by 2 bases, and 11 bases separated the two germline ends. Germline V gene sequence: CDR1 LGHDT, CDR2 YNNKEL (reference sequence). CDR3 protein: CASSRNTGNYGYTF. CDR3 coding DNA: TGTGCCAGCAGCCGGAACACAGGGAACTATGGCTACACCTTC.

This clone was observed a few times. The V and J genes are TRBV14 and TRBJ1-6; no clear D gene. Germline-derived CDR1 and CDR2 are SGHDN and FVKESK. This CDR3 spans 13 amino acids. V was pared by 4 bases and J by 9 bases, with 10 bases between. The CDR3: CASSPSVTSPLHF. In DNA, the CDR3 is TGTGCCAGCAGCCCGAGTGTTACTTCACCCCTCCACTTT. Looking up the rest from reference TRBV14 and TRBJ1-6 gives the full variable domain: EAGVTQFPSHSVIEKGQTVTLRCDPISGHDNLYWYRRVMGKEIKFLLHFVKESKQDESGMPNNRFLAERTGGTYSTLKVQPAELEDSGVYFCASSPSVTSPLHFGNGTRLTVT.

V gene TRBV5-4 combines with J gene TRBJ1-5, with D perhaps TRBD1 (6 bases). There are 12 residues in the CDR3. Trimming cost V 2 bases and J 6 bases, with 6 bases left between them. The germline V gene encodes CDR1 SGHNT and CDR2 YYREEE (reference sequence). The CDR3 DNA reads as TGTGCCAGCAGCTTACAGGGTCAGCCCCAGCATTTT. Translated, it gives CASSLQGQPQHF. Using reference TRBV5-4 and TRBJ1-5 for the parts outside the CDR3, the full variable domain is ETGVTQSPTHLIKTRGQQVTLRCSSQSGHNTVSWYQQALGQGPQFIFQYYREEENGRGNFPPRFSGLQFPNYSSELNVNALELDDSALYLCASSLQGQPQHFGDGTRLSIL.

The chain uses TRBV3-1 (or the pseudogene TRBV3-2) and TRBJ2-5, with 13 bases fitting TRBD2. CDR3 size: 20 residues. CDR1 and CDR2 (germline): LGHDT, YNNKEL (reference sequence). The V gene end was trimmed by 0 bases and the J gene end by 5 bases; junction bases not matched to a gene: 15. The CDR3: CASSQELKTGTSGTMETQYF. In nucleotides, the CDR3 is TGTGCCAGCAGCCAAGAACTTAAAACCGGGACTAGCGGGACGATGGAGACCCAGTACTTC.